The rows below give T cell receptor beta chains drawn from one sample of a study of post-analysis software for immune sequencing data. Each CDR3 protein gets one entry after TCRdb re-called the PCR reads with MiXCR. The table shows around 260,000 distinct CDR3 sequences, with 30% to 45% occurring only once. The sample comprised blood. Receptors were obtained from a girl between 10 and 17 years old with multiple sclerosis. Both conserved end residues are part of each CDR3. The D gene is left open where the match is weak. The size field is filled for only some rows; it gives once, few, many or a size class.

clone_size	d_call	j_call	v_call	cdr3_nt	cdr3_aa
-	-	TRBJ2-2	TRBV28	TGTGCCAGCAGCCCTTCAGATACCGGGGAGCTGTTTTTT	CASSPSDTGELFF
many	TRBD2	TRBJ2-5	TRBV15	TGTGCCACCAGCAGAGCGGGACTAGCGGTCGAGGAGACCCAGTACTTC	CATSRAGLAVEETQYF
-	TRBD1	TRBJ1-4	TRBV12-3/TRBV12-4	TGTGCCAGCAGTACAGGGACAGCAAGTGAAAAACTGTTTTTT	CASSTGTASEKLFF
many	-	TRBJ2-4	TRBV12-3/TRBV12-4	TGTGCCAGCAGAAATAGCGCAAAAAACATTCAGTACTTC	CASRNSAKNIQYF
many	-	TRBJ1-5	TRBV3-1	TGTGCCAGCAGCCAAGAGAGGGGTCAGCCCCAGCATTTT	CASSQERGQPQHF
many	-	TRBJ2-1	TRBV7-3	TGTGCCAGCAGCCCCACCCTAGATCCGGGACAACCTTACAATGAGCAGTTCTTC	CASSPTLDPGQPYNEQFF
many	-	TRBJ2-1	TRBV2	TGTGCCAGCAGTGAGGACAGAGATAAGGATGAGCAGTTCTTC	CASSEDRDKDEQFF
-	-	TRBJ2-7	TRBV7-9	TGTGCCAGCAGCTTAGCTGGCACGTCCATGAACGAGCAGTACTTC	CASSLAGTSMNEQYF
many	-	TRBJ2-1	TRBV3-1	TGTGCCAGCAGCTTCGGTCCACGGGATGAGCAGTTCTTC	CASSFGPRDEQFF
-	-	TRBJ2-7	TRBV18	TGTGCCAGCTCACCCGAGGCCCACGAGCAGTACTTC	CASSPEAHEQYF
-	-	TRBJ2-5	TRBV9	TGTGCCAGCAGCGTAGGGTCAGGGCAGACCCAGTACTTC	CASSVGSGQTQYF
-	-	TRBJ1-2	TRBV7-2	TGTGCCAGCAGCTTAGACCTGCTTCGGGGCTACACCTTC	CASSLDLLRGYTF
-	-	TRBJ1-1	TRBV28	TGTGCCAGCAGTTTCCCCTCTTCGGGCCTCGGAGCTTTCTTT	CASSFPSSGLGAFF
many	-	TRBJ1-2	TRBV9	TGTGCCAGCAGCGTAGTGGAGCGGGGCCTGGGCTACACCTTC	CASSVVERGLGYTF
many	-	TRBJ2-1	TRBV18	TGTGCCAGCTCAGGGGACTCAACTTACAATGAGCAGTTCTTC	CASSGDSTYNEQFF
many	-	TRBJ1-2	TRBV15	TGTGCCACCAGCACAGGGTACTATGGCTACACCTTC	CATSTGYYGYTF
-	-	TRBJ2-1	TRBV5-1	TGCGCCAGCAGCGGCCGGACAGGACTAGTGGGGACTAACAATGAGCAGTTCTTC	CASSGRTGLVGTNNEQFF
many	-	TRBJ1-2	TRBV9	TGTGCCAGCAGCGGAAACCCCGGGATACTCTATGGCTACACCTTC	CASSGNPGILYGYTF
many	TRBD1	TRBJ1-2	TRBV6-6	TGTGCCAGCAGAATGACAGGGGGCTACACCTTC	CASRMTGGYTF
few	TRBD2	TRBJ2-3	TRBV20-1	TGCAGTGCGAAGCTAGCGGGGGGCCCCACAGATACGCAGTATTTT	CSAKLAGGPTDTQYF
-	-	TRBJ2-3	TRBV5-1	TGCGCCAGCAGCTTGGCCCATGGAAGCGCAGATACGCAGTATTTT	CASSLAHGSADTQYF
few	-	TRBJ1-2	TRBV12-3/TRBV12-4	TGTGCCAGCAGCCCCGAGGGCGGGGGCAGTTATGGCTACACCTTC	CASSPEGGGSYGYTF
few	TRBD1	TRBJ2-1	TRBV7-3	TGTGCCAGAGCGGTGATGGGACAGGGCTACAATGAGCAGTTCTTC	CARAVMGQGYNEQFF
many	TRBD1	TRBJ2-5	TRBV20-1	TGCAGTGCTACCCTGACAGGGGGCTTGGAGACCCAGTACTTC	CSATLTGGLETQYF
many	TRBD2	TRBJ2-3	TRBV5-1	TGCGCCAGCAGCTTGGAGGGGACTAGGTTCACAGATACGCAGTATTTT	CASSLEGTRFTDTQYF
-	TRBD2	TRBJ2-3	TRBV24-1	TGTGCCACCAGTGATTTCTCGCGGGAGAGAAATACGCAGTATTTT	CATSDFSRERNTQYF
many	-	TRBJ2-1	TRBV6-1	TGTGCCACCACAACAGGGTCAAGCCCCGATGAGCAGTTCTTC	CATTTGSSPDEQFF